This entry concerns a single T cell receptor beta chain. Time point: persistent/refractory GD, antithyroid drugs over 5 years with positive TRAb. TCR sequences were obtained from RNA taken from PBMCs. CDR3 size: 16 residues. V was cut by 0 bases and J by 4 bases, with 12 bases left in between. Germline loops: CDR1 LGHDT, CDR2 YNNKEL (reference sequence). In building TCR beta libraries, iRepertoire HTBI primers were used together with Arm-PCR of CDR3 regions. TCRdb itself ran the multiplex PCR reads through MiXCR, one entry per CDR3 protein. The top ten hold 40% to 50% of the sample, which has about 660,000 distinct CDR3 sequences, around 30% seen once. The sample comes from a study of regulatory T cells in long-lasting Graves disease.

The chain is built from TRBV3-1 and TRBJ1-4, with D hard to call. The sequence came from a female donor with Graves disease. The sequencing here drew on peripheral blood mononuclear cells (PBMCs), taken when the disease was refractory, from a patient treated with antithyroid drugs. DNA for the CDR3: TGTGCCAGCAGCCAAGAAGGACGGGAGATTAATGAAAAACTGTTTTTT. Its translation: CASSQEGREINEKLFF.